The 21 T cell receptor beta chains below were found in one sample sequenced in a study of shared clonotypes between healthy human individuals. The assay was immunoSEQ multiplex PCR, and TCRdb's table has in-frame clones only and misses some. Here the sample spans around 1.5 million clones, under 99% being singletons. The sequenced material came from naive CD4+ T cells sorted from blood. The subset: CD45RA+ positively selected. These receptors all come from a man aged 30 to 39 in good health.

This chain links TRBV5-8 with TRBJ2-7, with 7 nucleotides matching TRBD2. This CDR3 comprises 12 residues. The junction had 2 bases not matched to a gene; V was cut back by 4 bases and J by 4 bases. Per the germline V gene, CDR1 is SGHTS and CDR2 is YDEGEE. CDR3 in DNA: TGTGCCAGCAGCAGGGACTATTACGAGCAGTACTTC. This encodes CASSRDYYEQYF. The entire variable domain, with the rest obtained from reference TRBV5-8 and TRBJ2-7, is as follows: EAGVTQSPTHLIKTRGQQATLRCSPISGHTSVYWYQQALGLGLQFLLWYDEGEERNRGNFPPRFSGRQFPNYSSELNVNALELEDSALYLCASSRDYYEQYFGPGTRLTVT.

Here the CDR3 reads CASSLGTEHYEQYF. CDR3 bases: TGTGCCAGCAGCTTAGGGACGGAACACTACGAGCAGTACTTC. The chain uses TRBV7-9 and TRBJ2-7; D ambiguous. Trimming pared 1 base from V and 3 bases from J, leaving 10 bases between. Germline assignment: CDR1 SEHNR and CDR2 FQNEAQ (reference sequence). This CDR3 spans 14 amino acids.

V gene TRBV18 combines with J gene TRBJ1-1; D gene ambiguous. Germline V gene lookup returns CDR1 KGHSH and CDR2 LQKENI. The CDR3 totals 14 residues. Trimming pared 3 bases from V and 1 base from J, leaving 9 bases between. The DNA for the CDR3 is TGTGCCAGCTCACCCCTCCCTACGAACACTGAAGCTTTCTTT. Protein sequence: CASSPLPTNTEAFF.

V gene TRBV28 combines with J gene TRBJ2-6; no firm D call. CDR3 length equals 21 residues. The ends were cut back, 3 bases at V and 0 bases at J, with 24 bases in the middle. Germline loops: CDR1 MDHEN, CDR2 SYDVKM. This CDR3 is CASSFYRFPIKQNSGANVLTF. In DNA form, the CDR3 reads TGTGCCAGCAGTTTCTACCGTTTCCCAATAAAACAGAACTCTGGGGCCAACGTCCTGACTTTC.

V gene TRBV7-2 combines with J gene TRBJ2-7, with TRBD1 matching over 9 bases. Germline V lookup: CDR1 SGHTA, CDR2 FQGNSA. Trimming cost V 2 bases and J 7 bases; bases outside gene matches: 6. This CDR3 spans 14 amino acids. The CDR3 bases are TGTGCCAGCAGCTTAACACGGACAGGGGAGGAGCAGTACTTC. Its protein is CASSLTRTGEEQYF.

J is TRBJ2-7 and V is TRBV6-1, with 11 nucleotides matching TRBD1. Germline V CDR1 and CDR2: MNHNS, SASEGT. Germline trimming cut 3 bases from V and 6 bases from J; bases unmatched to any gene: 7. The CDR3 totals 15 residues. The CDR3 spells CASSDRDRGTGEQYF. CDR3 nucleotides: TGTGCCAGCAGTGATAGGGACAGGGGGACCGGCGAGCAGTACTTC.

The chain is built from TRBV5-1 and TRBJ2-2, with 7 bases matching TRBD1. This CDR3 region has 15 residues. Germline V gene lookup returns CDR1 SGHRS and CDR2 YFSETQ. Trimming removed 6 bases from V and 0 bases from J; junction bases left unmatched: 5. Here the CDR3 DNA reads TGCGCCAGCAAAACAGGGGAAACGAACACCGGGGAGCTGTTTTTT. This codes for CASKTGETNTGELFF.

The chain's CDR3 is CASSLDPADEQFF. DNA for the CDR3: TGTGCCAGCAGCTTAGACCCCGCGGATGAGCAGTTCTTC. This chain links TRBV11-2 with TRBJ2-1; D not certain. Germline assignment: CDR1 SGHAT and CDR2 FQNNGV. The CDR3 length is 13 residues. V dropped 0 bases and J dropped 8 bases, with 8 bases sitting between them. The full variable domain, in which reference TRBV11-2 and TRBJ2-1 provide the parts outside the CDR3, is EAGVAQSPRYKIIEKRQSVAFWCNPISGHATLYWYQQILGQGPKLLIQFQNNGVVDDSQLPKDRFSAERLKGVDSTLKIQPAKLEDSAVYLCASSLDPADEQFFGPGTRLTVL.

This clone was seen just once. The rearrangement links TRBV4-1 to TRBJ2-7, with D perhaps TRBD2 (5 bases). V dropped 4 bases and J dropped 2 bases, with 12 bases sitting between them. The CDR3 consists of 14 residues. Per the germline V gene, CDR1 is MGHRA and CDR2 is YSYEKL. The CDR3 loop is CASSRDRLTYEQYF. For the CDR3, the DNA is TGCGCCAGCAGCCGAGACCGACTAACCTACGAGCAGTACTTC.

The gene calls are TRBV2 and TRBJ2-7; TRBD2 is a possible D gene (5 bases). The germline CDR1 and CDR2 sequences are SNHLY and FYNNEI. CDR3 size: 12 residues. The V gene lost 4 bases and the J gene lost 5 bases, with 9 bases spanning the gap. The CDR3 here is CASSGGLDEQYF. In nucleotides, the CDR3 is TGTGCCAGCAGTGGAGGACTGGACGAGCAGTACTTC. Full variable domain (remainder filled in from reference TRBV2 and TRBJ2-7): EPEVTQTPSHQVTQMGQEVILRCVPISNHLYFYWYRQILGQKVEFLVSFYNNEISEKSEIFDDQFSVERPDGSNFTLKIRSTKLEDSAMYFCASSGGLDEQYFGPGTRLTVT.

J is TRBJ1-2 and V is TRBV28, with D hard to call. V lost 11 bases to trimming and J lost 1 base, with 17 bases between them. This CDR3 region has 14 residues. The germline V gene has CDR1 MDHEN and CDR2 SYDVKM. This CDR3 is CAGAPGRLNYGYTF. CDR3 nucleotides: TGTGCCGGCGCACCAGGACGGCTTAACTATGGCTACACCTTC.

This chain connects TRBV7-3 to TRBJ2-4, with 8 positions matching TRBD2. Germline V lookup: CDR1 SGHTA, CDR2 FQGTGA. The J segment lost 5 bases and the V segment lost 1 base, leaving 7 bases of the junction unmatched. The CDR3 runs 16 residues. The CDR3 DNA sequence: TGTGCCAGCAGCTTAATCCCAGCGGGAGTCCAAAACATTCAGTACTTC. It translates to CASSLIPAGVQNIQYF.

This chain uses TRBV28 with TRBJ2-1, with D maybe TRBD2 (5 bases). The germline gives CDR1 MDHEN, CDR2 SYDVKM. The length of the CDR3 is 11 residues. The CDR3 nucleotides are TGTGCAACGGGAAGTTACAATGAGCAGTTCTTC. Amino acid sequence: CATGSYNEQFF.

CDR3 DNA sequence: TGTGCCAGCGCCCCCAGGGGAATCTCCTACGAGCAGTACTTC. This codes for CASAPRGISYEQYF. V is TRBV9 and J is TRBJ2-7; weak D call: TRBD1 (6 bases). Germline values: CDR1 SGDLS, CDR2 YYNGEE. V lost 7 bases and J 0 bases, leaving 14 bases between the germline ends. The CDR3 loop spans 14 amino acids.

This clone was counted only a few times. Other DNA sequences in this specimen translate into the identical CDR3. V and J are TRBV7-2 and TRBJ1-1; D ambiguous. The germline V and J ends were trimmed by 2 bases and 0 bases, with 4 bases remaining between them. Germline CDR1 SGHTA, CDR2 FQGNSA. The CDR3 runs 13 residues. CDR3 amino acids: CASSLRMNTEAFF. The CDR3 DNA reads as TGTGCCAGCAGCTTAAGGATGAACACTGAAGCTTTCTTT.

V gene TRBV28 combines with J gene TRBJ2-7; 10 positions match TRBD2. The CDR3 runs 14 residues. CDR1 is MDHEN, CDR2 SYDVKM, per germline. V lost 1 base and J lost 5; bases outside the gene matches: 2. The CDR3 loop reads CASSLSSGSHEQYF. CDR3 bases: TGTGCCAGCAGTTTATCTAGCGGGAGCCACGAGCAGTACTTC.

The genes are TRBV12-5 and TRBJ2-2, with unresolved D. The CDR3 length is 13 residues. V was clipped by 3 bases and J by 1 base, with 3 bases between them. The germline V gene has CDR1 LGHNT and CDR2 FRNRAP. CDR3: CASGLWNTGELFF. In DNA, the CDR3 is TGTGCTAGTGGTTTATGGAACACCGGGGAGCTGTTTTTT.

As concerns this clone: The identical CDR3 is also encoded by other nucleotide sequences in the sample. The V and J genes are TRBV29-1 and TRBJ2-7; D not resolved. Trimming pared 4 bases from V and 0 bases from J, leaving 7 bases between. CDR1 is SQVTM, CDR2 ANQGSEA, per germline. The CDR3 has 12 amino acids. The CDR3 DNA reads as TGCAGCGTTGTCGGGTCCTCCTACGAGCAGTACTTC. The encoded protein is CSVVGSSYEQYF.

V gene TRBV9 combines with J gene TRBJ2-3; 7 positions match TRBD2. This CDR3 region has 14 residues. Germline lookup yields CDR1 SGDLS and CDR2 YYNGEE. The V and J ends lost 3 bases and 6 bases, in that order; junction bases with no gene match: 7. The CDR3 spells CASSAASGGDTQYF. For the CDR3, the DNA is TGTGCCAGCAGCGCAGCTAGCGGTGGTGATACGCAGTATTTT.

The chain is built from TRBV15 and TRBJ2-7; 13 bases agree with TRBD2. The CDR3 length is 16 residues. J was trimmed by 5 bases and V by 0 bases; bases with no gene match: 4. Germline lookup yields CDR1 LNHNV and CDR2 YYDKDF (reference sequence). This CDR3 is CATSRDFGLAGDEQYF. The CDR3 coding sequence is TGTGCCACCAGCAGAGATTTCGGACTAGCGGGAGACGAGCAGTACTTC.

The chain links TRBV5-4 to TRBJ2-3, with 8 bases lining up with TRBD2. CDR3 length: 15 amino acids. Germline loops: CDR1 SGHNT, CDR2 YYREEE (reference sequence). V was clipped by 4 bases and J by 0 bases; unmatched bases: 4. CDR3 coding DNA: TGTGCCAGCAGCAATAGCGGGGCTAGCACAGATACGCAGTATTTT. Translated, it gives CASSNSGASTDTQYF.